This T cell receptor (beta chain) emerged from a study of blood T cell repertoires in COVID-19. Original handling: Amplified reference gene primers provided the basis for estimating nucleated cell counts. The table came from immunoSEQ multiplex PCR; TCRdb's copy has only in-frame clones and leaves some out. D and trimming were read from the DNA, whereas the V and J calls and clone size are those reported in that table. This sample has about 100,000 clones; approximately 86% occur once, and the top ten carry more than 1.5%. This receptor was identified in a man of 80 years or more with acute or convalescent COVID-19. Sequences were obtained from peripheral blood.

CDR3 region: CAILVGGQGFPGELFF. The DNA of the CDR3 is TGTGCCATTCTAGTTGGGGGACAGGGGTTTCCCGGGGAGCTGTTTTTT. V is TRBV28 and J is TRBJ2-2; 10 positions match TRBD1. CDR3 size: 16 residues. V was clipped by 10 bases and J by 6 bases; unmatched bases: 14. The germline V gene has CDR1 MDHEN and CDR2 SYDVKM.